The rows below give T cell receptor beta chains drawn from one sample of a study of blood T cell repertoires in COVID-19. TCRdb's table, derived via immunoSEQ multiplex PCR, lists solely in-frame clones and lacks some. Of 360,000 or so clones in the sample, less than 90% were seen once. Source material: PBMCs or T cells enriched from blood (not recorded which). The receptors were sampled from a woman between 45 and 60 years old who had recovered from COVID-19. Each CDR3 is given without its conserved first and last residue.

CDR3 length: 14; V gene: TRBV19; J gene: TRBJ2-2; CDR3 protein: ASSIKGALNTGELF
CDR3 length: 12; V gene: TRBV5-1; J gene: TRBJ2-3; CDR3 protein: ASSLVSGADTQY
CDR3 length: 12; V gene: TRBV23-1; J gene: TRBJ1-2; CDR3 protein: ASSQSLRGDGYT
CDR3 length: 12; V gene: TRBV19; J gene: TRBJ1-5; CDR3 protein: ASSISSMNQPQH
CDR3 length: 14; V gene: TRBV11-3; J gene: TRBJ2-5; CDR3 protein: ASSLEGQGQWETQY
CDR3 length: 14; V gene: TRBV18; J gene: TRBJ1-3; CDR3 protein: ASSPTGGLYGNTIY
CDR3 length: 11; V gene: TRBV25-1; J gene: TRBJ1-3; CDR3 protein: ASSFSSGNTIY
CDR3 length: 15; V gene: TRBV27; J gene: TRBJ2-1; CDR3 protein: ASSLSGGTQVYNEQF
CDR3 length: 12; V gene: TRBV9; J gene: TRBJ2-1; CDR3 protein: ASSVSPPSDEQF
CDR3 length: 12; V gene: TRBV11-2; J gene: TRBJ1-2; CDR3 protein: ASSFGQGLNGYT
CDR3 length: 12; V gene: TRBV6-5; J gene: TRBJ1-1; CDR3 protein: ASSYSRSVLGAF
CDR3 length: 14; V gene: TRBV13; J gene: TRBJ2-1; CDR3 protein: ASIQSGTSQFNEQF
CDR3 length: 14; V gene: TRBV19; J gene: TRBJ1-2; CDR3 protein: ASSILGAGAFYGYT
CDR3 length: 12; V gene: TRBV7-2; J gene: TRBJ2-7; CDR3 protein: ASSLVRSEYEQY
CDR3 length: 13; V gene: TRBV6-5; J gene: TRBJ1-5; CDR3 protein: ASSSRTGGSQPQH
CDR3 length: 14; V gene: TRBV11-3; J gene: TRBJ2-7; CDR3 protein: ASSLDSTTQVHEQY
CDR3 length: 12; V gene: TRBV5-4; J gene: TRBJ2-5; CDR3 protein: ASSLTGAGETQY
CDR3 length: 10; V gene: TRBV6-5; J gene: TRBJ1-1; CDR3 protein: AIFDVVSGVF
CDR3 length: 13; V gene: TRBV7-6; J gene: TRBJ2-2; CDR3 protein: ASRRDRATTGELF
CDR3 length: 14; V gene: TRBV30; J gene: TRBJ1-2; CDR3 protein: AWSVEGWGVGYGYT
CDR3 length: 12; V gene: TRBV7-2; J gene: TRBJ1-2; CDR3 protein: ASSLQGQGSGYT
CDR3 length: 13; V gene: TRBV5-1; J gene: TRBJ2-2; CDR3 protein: ASSFGTGRTGELF
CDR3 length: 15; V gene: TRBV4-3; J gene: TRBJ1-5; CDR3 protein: ASSQATGSSYPKPQH
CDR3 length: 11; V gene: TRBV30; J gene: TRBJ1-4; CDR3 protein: AWSRQGVEKLF
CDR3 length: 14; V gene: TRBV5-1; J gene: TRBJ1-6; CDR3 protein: ASSLGRAGDNSPLH
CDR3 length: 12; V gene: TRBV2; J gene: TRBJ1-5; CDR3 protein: ASSVGNQAQPQH
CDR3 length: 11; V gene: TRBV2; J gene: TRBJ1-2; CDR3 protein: ASSEALNRGYT
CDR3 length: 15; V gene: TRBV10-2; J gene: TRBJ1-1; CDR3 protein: ASSAQLLSATHTEAF
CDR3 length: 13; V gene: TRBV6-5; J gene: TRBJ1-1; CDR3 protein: ASSYSAGVGTEAF
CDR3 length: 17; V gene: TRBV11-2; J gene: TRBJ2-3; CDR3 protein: ASSITTASGVSSTDTQY
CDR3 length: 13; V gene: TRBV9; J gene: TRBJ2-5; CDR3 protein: ASSPGLAGRETQY
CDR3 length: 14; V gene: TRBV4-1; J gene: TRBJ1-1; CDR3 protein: ASSQSRIGERAEAF
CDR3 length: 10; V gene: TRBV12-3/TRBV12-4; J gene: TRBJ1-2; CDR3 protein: ASSLVDYGYT
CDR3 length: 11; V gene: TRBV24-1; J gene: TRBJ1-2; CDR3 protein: ATSGGTGYGYT
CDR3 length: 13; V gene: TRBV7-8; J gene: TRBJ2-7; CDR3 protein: ASSSGQGSSYEQY
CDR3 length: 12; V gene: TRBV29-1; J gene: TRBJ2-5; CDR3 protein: SVEIQQRGETQY
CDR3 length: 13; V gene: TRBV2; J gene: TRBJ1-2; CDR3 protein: ASSSLARASYGYT
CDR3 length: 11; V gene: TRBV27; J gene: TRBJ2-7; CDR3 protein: ASSLGLSYEQY
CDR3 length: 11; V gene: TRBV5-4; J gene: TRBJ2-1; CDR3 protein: ASSIAGYNEQF
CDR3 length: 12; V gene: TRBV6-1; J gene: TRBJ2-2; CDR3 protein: ASSEQGATGELF
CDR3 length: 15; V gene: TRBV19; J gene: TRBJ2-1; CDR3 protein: ASSIAVLADPLNEQF
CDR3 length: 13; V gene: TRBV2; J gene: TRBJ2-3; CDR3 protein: ASRGGPYLTDTQY
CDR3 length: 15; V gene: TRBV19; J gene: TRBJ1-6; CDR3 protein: ASSIGAGWGTESPLH
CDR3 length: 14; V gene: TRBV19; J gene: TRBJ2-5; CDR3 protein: ASSIGSGVLGETQY
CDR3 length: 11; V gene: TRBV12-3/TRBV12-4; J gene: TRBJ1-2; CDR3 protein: ASSNTGMDGYT
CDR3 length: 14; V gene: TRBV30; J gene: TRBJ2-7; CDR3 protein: ALSGGGGGFGYEQY
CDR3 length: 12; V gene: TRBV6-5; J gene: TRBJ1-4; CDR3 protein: ASSPGTDNEKLF
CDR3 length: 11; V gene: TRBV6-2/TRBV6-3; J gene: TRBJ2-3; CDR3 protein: ASSRHSTDTQY
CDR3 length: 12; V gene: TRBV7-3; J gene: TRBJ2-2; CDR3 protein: ASSLIRGAGELF
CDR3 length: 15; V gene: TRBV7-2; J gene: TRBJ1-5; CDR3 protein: ASSIGQGPYSNQPQH
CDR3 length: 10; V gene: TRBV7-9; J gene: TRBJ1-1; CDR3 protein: ASRQDRSQAF
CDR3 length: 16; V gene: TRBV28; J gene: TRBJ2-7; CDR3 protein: ASSTPSGRASSGYEQY
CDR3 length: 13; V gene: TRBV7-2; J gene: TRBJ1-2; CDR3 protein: ASSLGWGQNYGYT
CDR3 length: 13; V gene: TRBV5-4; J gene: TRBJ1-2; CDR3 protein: ASSPGARGNYGYT
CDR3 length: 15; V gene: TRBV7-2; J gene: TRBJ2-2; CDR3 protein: ASSLGWTGANTGELF
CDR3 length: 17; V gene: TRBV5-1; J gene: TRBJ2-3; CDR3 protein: ASSWKMDRAGFGTDTQY
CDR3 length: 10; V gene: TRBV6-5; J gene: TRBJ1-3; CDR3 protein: ASSHPQGTIY
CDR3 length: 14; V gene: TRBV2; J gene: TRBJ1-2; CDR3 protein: ASSEALRDSIYGYT
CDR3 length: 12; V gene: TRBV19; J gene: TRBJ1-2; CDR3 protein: ASRGDRGPWGYT
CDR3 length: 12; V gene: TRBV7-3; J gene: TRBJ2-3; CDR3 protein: ASSLAGGADTQY